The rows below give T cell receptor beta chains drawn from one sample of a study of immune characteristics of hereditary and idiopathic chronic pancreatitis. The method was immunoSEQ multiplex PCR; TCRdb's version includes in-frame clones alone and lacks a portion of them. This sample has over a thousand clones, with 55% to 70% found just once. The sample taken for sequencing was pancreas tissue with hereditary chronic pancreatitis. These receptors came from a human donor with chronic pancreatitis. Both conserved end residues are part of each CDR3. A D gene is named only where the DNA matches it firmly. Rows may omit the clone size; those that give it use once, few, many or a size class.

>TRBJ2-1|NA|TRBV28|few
CASSLLLRGSSYNEQFF
TGTGCCAGCAGTTTATTACTACGGGGGAGCTCCTACAATGAGCAGTTCTTC
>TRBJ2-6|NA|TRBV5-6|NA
CASSYQTSGANVLTF
TGTGCCAGCAGCTATCAGACCTCTGGGGCCAACGTCCTGACTTTC
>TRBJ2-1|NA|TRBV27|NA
CASSLGGSDNEQFF
TGTGCCAGCAGTTTAGGCGGATCCGACAATGAGCAGTTCTTC
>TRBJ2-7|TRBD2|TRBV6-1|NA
CASSELAGAYYEQYF
TGTGCCAGCAGTGAACTAGCGGGGGCATACTACGAGCAGTACTTC
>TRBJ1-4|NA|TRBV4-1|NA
CASSHRLGSEKLFF
TGCGCCAGCAGCCATAGACTCGGGAGTGAAAAACTGTTTTTT
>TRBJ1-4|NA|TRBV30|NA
CAWSSAETNEKLFF
TGTGCCTGGAGTTCGGCAGAAACTAATGAAAAACTGTTTTTT
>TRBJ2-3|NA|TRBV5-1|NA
CASSIGHGDPTQYF
TGCGCCAGCAGCATAGGACACGGCGACCCTACGCAGTATTTT
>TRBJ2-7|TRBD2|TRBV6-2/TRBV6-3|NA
CASSYGTSAYEQYF
TGTGCCAGCAGTTACGGGACTAGCGCCTACGAGCAGTACTTC
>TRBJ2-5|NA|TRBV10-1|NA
CASSESVGAGDETQYF
TGCGCCAGCAGTGAGTCCGTCGGGGCAGGGGATGAGACCCAGTACTTC
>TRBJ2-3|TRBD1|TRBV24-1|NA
CATSHPEGQGANTQYF
TGTGCCACCAGCCATCCCGAGGGGCAGGGGGCAAATACGCAGTATTTT
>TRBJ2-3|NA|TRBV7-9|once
CASSLGTGGADTQYF
TGTGCCAGCAGCTTAGGTACAGGGGGGGCAGATACGCAGTATTTT
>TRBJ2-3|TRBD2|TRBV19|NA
CASTSKREWSTDTQYF
TGTGCCAGTACTTCTAAGCGGGAGTGGAGCACAGATACGCAGTATTTT
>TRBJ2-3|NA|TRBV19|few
CASSIVGATDTQYF
TGTGCCAGTAGTATAGTAGGGGCCACAGATACGCAGTATTTT
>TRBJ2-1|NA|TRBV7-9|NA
CASSPASGRLSYNEQFF
TGTGCCAGCAGCCCGGCCTCGGGCAGGTTGTCCTACAATGAGCAGTTCTTC
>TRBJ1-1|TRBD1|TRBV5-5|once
CASSFSQGANTEAFF
TGTGCCAGCAGCTTTTCACAGGGGGCTAACACTGAAGCTTTCTTT
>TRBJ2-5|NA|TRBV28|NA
CASSLLTRGPQETQYF
TGTGCCAGCAGTTTATTGACCAGGGGACCCCAAGAGACCCAGTACTTC
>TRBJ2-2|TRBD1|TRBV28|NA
CASFTPNRGYRGTGELFF
TGTGCCAGCTTCACTCCAAACAGGGGATATCGTGGCACCGGGGAGCTGTTTTTT
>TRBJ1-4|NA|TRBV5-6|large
CASSPGTGGGEKLFF
TGTGCCAGCAGCCCAGGGACGGGGGGAGGAGAAAAACTGTTTTTT
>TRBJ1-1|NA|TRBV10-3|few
CAISEPGPNTEAFF
TGTGCCATCAGTGAGCCCGGACCCAACACTGAAGCTTTCTTT
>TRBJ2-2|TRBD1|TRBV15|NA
CATSVIGTANTGELFF
TGTGCCACCAGCGTAATAGGGACAGCGAACACCGGGGAGCTGTTTTTT
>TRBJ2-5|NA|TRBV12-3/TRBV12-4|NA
CASSLIGKETQYF
TGTGCCAGCAGTTTAATAGGAAAAGAGACCCAGTACTTC
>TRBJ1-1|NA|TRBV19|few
CASSYDRNTEAFF
TGTGCCAGTAGTTACGACAGGAACACTGAAGCTTTCTTT
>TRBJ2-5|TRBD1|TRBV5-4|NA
CASSPDRGVETQYF
TGTGCCAGCAGCCCCGACAGGGGGGTAGAGACCCAGTACTTC
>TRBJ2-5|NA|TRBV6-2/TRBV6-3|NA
CASSYTFERAQETQYF
TGTGCCAGCAGTTATACGTTTGAGCGGGCCCAAGAGACCCAGTACTTC
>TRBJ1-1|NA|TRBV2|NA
CASSVVMNTEAFF
TGTGCCAGCAGTGTTGTCATGAACACTGAAGCTTTCTTT
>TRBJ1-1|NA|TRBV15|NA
CATSGIGDTMNTEAFF
TGTGCCACCAGCGGGATTGGGGACACCATGAACACTGAAGCTTTCTTT
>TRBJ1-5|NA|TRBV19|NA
CASSIWVSNQPQHF
TGTGCCAGTAGTATTTGGGTTAGCAATCAGCCCCAGCATTTT
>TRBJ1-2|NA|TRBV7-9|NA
CASSPVEGVYGYTF
TGTGCCAGCAGCCCGGTAGAAGGGGTCTATGGCTACACCTTC
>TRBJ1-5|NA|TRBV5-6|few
CASSLGQVRSQPQHF
TGTGCCAGCAGCTTGGGCCAGGTGAGGTCTCAGCCCCAGCATTTT
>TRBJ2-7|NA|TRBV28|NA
CASRRDGEIGEQYF
TGTGCCAGCAGGCGGGATGGGGAGATAGGGGAGCAGTACTTC